The text below deals with one T cell receptor (beta chain). Germline V gene lookup returns CDR1 DFQATT and CDR2 SNEGSKA (reference sequence). Trimming removed 1 base from V and 7 bases from J, with 5 bases in between. The CDR3 covers 11 residues. A quantity of about 0.45 to 1 ug RNA underwent reverse transcription using random hexamers. Via MiXCR, TCRdb re-called the immunoSEQ multiplex PCR reads, giving one row per CDR3 protein. The sample records a few hundred thousand distinct CDR3 sequences, 92% being singletons. The sample originates from a study of CD8 T cells in Susac syndrome. This sequence originates from a human donor with multiple sclerosis. The sample comprised CD8+ T cells from PBMCs. The V call is TRBV20-1, the J call TRBJ2-1; no definite D call. The CDR3, as DNA: TGCAGTGCTAGAGGCCCTAATGAGCAGTTCTTC. Its translation is CSARGPNEQFF.